The 12 T cell receptor beta chains reported below all come from one sample, sequenced in a study of cytomegalovirus exposure and HLA in healthy donors. Amplification used 60 Vbeta primers and 13 Jbeta primers. Method: immunoSEQ multiplex PCR; TCRdb's copy keeps in-frame clones and lacks some. The data contain about 210,000 clones, approximately 79% of them singletons. The sequencing sample was made of PBMCs. The receptor set was obtained from a male donor in good health and CMV-seronegative.

V is TRBV18 and J is TRBJ2-2, with 8 bases aligning to TRBD1. Germline values: CDR1 KGHSH, CDR2 LQKENI. V dropped 3 bases and J dropped 0; count of bases not matched to a gene: 15. The CDR3 has 20 residues. The CDR3 is CASSPSGQSGTGTNTGELFF. As DNA, the CDR3 is TGTGCCAGCTCACCCTCAGGGCAAAGTGGGACAGGAACGAACACCGGGGAGCTGTTTTTT.

This clone was seen more than once but under ten times. The J gene is TRBJ2-5, the V gene TRBV7-2; 10 nucleotides align to TRBD1. The CDR3 consists of 17 residues. The V gene end was trimmed by 5 bases and the J gene end by 2 bases; junction bases not matched to a gene: 11. Looked up from germline, CDR1 is SGHTA and CDR2 is FQGNSA. The CDR3 DNA reads TGTGCCAGCAGCGCCCCCTTTAGGGACAGGGGTCAAGAGACCCAGTACTTC. The encoded protein is CASSAPFRDRGQETQYF.

This chain links TRBV9 with TRBJ1-2; 10 bases agree with TRBD1. The V segment lost 0 bases and the J segment 8 bases; nucleotides outside the gene matches: 4. Germline lookup yields CDR1 SGDLS and CDR2 YYNGEE. The CDR3 is 14 amino acids. CDR3 amino acids: CASSVGQGAHGYTF. CDR3 sequence (DNA): TGTGCCAGCAGCGTAGGACAGGGGGCGCACGGCTACACCTTC.

V is TRBV6-4 and J is TRBJ2-7, with 13 positions matching TRBD2. Trimming removed 6 bases from V and 5 bases from J; junction bases left unmatched: 7. Germline-derived CDR1 and CDR2 are MRHNA and SNTAGT. The CDR3 is 15 residues long. The CDR3 region is CASSEKGLAGDEQYF. CDR3 bases: TGTGCCAGCAGCGAGAAAGGACTAGCGGGAGACGAGCAGTACTTC.

This chain uses TRBV19 with TRBJ1-4; 7 bases agree with TRBD1. The CDR3 consists of 14 residues. V was pared by 1 base and J by 4 bases, with 0 bases of the junction left unmatched. The germline CDR1 and CDR2 sequences are LNHDA and SQIVND (reference sequence). The CDR3 sequence is CASSIGDSNEKLFF. Written as DNA, the CDR3 is TGTGCCAGTAGTATAGGGGACAGTAATGAAAAACTGTTTTTT.

The rearrangement joins TRBV7-9 to TRBJ2-7; D not certain. V was pared by 4 bases and J by 0 bases, with 4 bases between. The CDR3 runs 12 residues. Germline CDR1 is SEHNR and CDR2 is FQNEAQ (reference sequence). The CDR3, as DNA: TGTGCCAGCAGCTACACCTCCTACGAGCAGTACTTC. This sequence encodes CASSYTSYEQYF.

J is TRBJ2-5 and V is TRBV9, with 14 bases aligning to TRBD2. Germline V gives CDR1 SGDLS, CDR2 YYNGEE. The V segment lost 0 bases and the J segment 2 bases; nucleotides outside the gene matches: 3. The length of the CDR3 is 17 residues. CDR3 protein: CASSVGLAGGIQETQYF. The CDR3 bases are TGTGCCAGCAGCGTAGGACTAGCGGGGGGGATTCAAGAGACCCAGTACTTC.

This clone showed up just once. The J gene is TRBJ2-1, the V gene TRBV19; 13 bases align to TRBD2. The CDR3 contains 13 residues. Trimming cost V 8 bases and J 7 bases; bases outside gene matches: 2. Germline V lookup: CDR1 LNHDA, CDR2 SQIVND (reference sequence). CDR3 nucleotide sequence: TGTGCCAGTGGACTAGCGGGGGTGAATGAGCAGTTCTTC. Amino acid sequence: CASGLAGVNEQFF.

This clone was counted once. This chain uses TRBV7-9 with TRBJ1-5; unclear D gene. Germline CDR1 SEHNR, CDR2 FQNEAQ (reference sequence). CDR3 length equals 14 residues. The V end was cut by 2 bases, the J end by 6 bases, with 11 bases between. Written as DNA, the CDR3 is TGTGCCAGCAGCTTAACTTGGGAGAGTCAGCCCCAGCATTTT. Protein sequence: CASSLTWESQPQHF. Based on the CDR3 plus reference TRBV7-9 and TRBJ1-5, the full variable domain is DTGVSQNPRHKITKRGQNVTFRCDPISEHNRLYWYRQTLGQGPEFLTYFQNEAQLEKSRLLSDRFSAERPKGSFSTLEIQRTEQGDSAMYLCASSLTWESQPQHFGDGTRLSIL.

The chain couples TRBV2 to TRBJ2-2; 7 bases are shared with TRBD2. The ends lost 2 bases at V and 7 bases at J; junction bases unmatched: 7. Per the germline V gene, CDR1 is SNHLY and CDR2 is FYNNEI. The CDR3 covers 15 residues. The DNA of the CDR3 is TGTGCCAGCAGTGAACGGGGGAGGGCCAACGGGGAGCTGTTTTTT. Its translation: CASSERGRANGELFF.

The chain links TRBV30 to TRBJ2-7; D might be TRBD2 (6 bases). Between the trimmed V and J ends, which lost 0 bases and 4 bases, there was a span of 7 bases. Per the germline V gene, CDR1 is GTSNPN and CDR2 is SVGIG (reference sequence). The CDR3 has 12 residues. For the CDR3, the DNA is TGTGCCTGGAGTGTTGGGGGGTACGAGCAGTACTTC. Protein sequence: CAWSVGGYEQYF.

The chain has TRBV11-1 and TRBJ1-4; 7 bases fit TRBD1. CDR3 length equals 12 residues. The germline V gene encodes CDR1 SGHAT and CDR2 FQDESV (reference sequence). Trimming took 5 bases from V and 11 from J; bases not matched to a gene: 5. The CDR3 protein is CASSRDREKLFF. CDR3 nucleotides: TGTGCCAGCAGCCGAGACAGGGAGAAACTGTTTTTT.